This TCR beta chain came from a study of blood T cell repertoires in COVID-19. Data came from immunoSEQ multiplex PCR; TCRdb stores just in-frame clones and leaves some out. The table shows about 250,000 clones, with almost 90% occurring only once. Germline-derived CDR1 and CDR2 are LGHDT and YNNKEL (reference sequence). This CDR3 contains 16 residues. J lost 3 bases, V lost 5 bases, and 9 bases had no gene match. The sample was peripheral blood. The origin of this receptor is a man aged 80 or over with acute or convalescent COVID-19. The rearrangement links TRBV3-1 (or the pseudogene TRBV3-2) to TRBJ2-1; TRBD1 agrees at 8 bases. The CDR3 region has the DNA TGTGCCAGCAGCTCATCCGGGACAGGAGGCTACAATGAGCAGTTCTTC. Translated: CASSSSGTGGYNEQFF.